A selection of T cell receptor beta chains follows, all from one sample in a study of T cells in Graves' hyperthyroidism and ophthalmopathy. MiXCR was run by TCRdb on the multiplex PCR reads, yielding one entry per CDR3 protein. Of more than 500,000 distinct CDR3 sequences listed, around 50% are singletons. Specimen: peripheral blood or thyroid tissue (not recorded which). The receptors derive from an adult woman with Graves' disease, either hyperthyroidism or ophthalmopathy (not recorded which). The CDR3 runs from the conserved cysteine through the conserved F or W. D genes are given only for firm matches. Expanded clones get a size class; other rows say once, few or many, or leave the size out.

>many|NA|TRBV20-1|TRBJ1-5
CSARGREGQPQHF
TGCAGTGCTAGGGGTAGGGAGGGTCAGCCCCAGCATTTT
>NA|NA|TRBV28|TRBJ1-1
CAISEYQLNTEAFF
TGTGCCATCAGTGAGTACCAGCTAAACACTGAAGCTTTCTTT
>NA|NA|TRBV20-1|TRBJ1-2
CSARVWLAWVSRGYTF
TGCAGTGCTAGAGTGTGGTTAGCGTGGGTTTCGCGTGGCTACACCTTC
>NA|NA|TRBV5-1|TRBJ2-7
CASSLDPLGGGGEQYF
TGCGCCAGCAGCTTGGACCCCTTGGGAGGGGGGGGCGAGCAGTACTTC
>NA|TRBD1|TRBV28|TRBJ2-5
CASSPYQGAGTQYF
TGTGCCAGCAGCCCGTACCAGGGGGCCGGGACCCAGTACTTC
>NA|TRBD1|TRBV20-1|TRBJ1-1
CSGGQGRTNTEAFF
TGCAGTGGGGGACAGGGGCGGACGAACACTGAAGCTTTCTTT
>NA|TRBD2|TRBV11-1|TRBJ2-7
CASSLGWEGLNEQYF
TGTGCCAGCAGCTTAGGGTGGGAGGGCCTTAATGAGCAGTACTTC
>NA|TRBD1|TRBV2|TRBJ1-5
CASSVTDRGNQPQHF
TGTGCCAGCAGTGTCACGGACAGGGGCAATCAGCCCCAGCATTTT
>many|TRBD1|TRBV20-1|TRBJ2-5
CSATGGETQYF
TGCAGTGCTACAGGGGGAGAGACCCAGTACTTC
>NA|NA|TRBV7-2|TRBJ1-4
CASSLVPGLTNEKLFF
TGTGCCAGCAGCTTAGTCCCGGGCTTAACTAATGAAAAACTGTTTTTT
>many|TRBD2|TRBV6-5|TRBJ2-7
CASRHPTSGRAVQYF
TGTGCCAGCAGGCACCCGACTAGCGGGAGGGCCGTGCAGTACTTC
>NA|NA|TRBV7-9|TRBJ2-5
CASSPPSRSGETQYF
TGTGCCAGCAGCCCCCCTAGCAGGAGCGGGGAGACCCAGTACTTC
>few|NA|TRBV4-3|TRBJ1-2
CASSQDRIGSNYGYTF
TGCGCCAGCAGCCAAGACCGGATCGGCTCTAACTATGGCTACACCTTC
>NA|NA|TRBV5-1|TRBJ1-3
CASSAGPTSGNTIYF
TGCGCCAGCAGCGCTGGACCGACCTCTGGAAACACCATATATTTT
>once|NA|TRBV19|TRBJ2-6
CASRNRNANTEAF
TGTGCCAGTAGGAACAGAAACGCGAACACTGAAGCTTTC
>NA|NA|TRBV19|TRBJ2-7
CASTTASYEQYF
TGTGCCAGTACTACCGCCTCCTACGAGCAGTACTTC
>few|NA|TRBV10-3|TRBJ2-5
CAIGSSETQYF
TGTGCCATCGGTTCTAGCGAGACCCAGTACTTC
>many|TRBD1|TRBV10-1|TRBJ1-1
CASSDPGQGKAFF
TGCGCCAGCAGTGACCCGGGACAGGGGAAAGCTTTCTTT
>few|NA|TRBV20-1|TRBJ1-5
CSAGNQPQHF
TGCAGTGCTGGCAATCAGCCCCAGCATTTT
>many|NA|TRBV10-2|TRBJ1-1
CASRDTEAFF
TGCGCCAGCAGGGACACTGAAGCTTTCTTT
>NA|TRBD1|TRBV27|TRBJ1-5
CASRSSGGGNSNQPQHF
TGTGCCAGCAGGTCATCAGGGGGTGGGAATAGCAATCAGCCCCAGCATTTT
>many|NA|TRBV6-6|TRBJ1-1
CASSYLQGPNTEAFF
TGTGCCAGCAGTTACCTACAGGGCCCGAACACTGAAGCTTTCTTT
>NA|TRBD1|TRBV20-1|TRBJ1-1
CSARDGDSHLNTEAFF
TGCAGTGCTAGAGATGGGGACAGTCATCTGAACACTGAAGCTTTCTTT
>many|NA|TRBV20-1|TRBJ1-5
CSAYGPRVDSNQPQHF
TGCAGTGCCTACGGCCCGAGGGTCGATAGCAATCAGCCCCAGCATTTT
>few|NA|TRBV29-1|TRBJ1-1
CSVVVRAGGRSSDTEAFF
TGCAGCGTTGTTGTCCGGGCAGGCGGGAGGAGTTCGGACACTGAAGCTTTCTTT
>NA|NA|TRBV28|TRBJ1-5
CASSLPLGSNQPQHF
TGTGCCAGCAGTTTACCCCTAGGCAGCAATCAGCCCCAGCATTTT
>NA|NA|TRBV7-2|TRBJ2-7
CATQTDPSSYEQYF
TGTGCCACCCAGACCGACCCTAGCTCCTACGAGCAGTACTTC
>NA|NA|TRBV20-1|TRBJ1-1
CSAGRRLNTEAFF
TGCAGTGCCGGCAGGCGATTGAACACTGAAGCTTTCTTT
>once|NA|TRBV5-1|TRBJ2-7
CASSLGPGRTYEQYF
TGCGCCAGCAGCTTGGGACCTGGGAGAACCTACGAGCAGTACTTC
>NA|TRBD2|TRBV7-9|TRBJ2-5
CASSFQTSGRETQYF
TGTGCCAGCAGCTTTCAGACTAGCGGGAGAGAGACCCAGTACTTC
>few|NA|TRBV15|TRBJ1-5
CATSRGGSGQPQHF
TGTGCCACCAGCAGAGGTGGATCCGGTCAGCCCCAGCATTTT
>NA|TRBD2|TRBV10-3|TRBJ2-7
CAISAPGTSSGYEQYF
TGTGCCATCAGTGCCCCTGGGACTAGCTCTGGGTACGAGCAGTACTTC
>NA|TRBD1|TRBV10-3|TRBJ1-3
CAISENSGTAVTGNTIYF
TGTGCCATCAGTGAGAACTCAGGGACAGCGGTCACAGGAAACACCATATATTTT
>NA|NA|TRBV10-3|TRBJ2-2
CATRRETGELFF
TGTGCCACCCGCAGAGAGACCGGGGAGCTGTTTTTT
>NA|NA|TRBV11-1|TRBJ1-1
CASSLVGARAEAFF
TGTGCCAGCAGCCTCGTGGGGGCCAGGGCTGAAGCTTTCTTT
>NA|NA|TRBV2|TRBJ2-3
CASSDLVSTDTQYF
TGTGCCAGCAGTGACCTTGTCTCCACAGATACGCAGTATTTT
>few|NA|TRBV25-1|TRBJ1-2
CASSPQGLNYGYTF
TGTGCCAGCTCACCACAGGGACTTAACTATGGCTACACCTTC
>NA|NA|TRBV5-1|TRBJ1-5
CASSGYSNQPQHF
TGTGCCAGCAGTGGGTATAGCAATCAGCCCCAGCATTTT
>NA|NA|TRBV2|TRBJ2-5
CAGSHGPPVQETQYF
TGTGCCGGCAGCCACGGGCCTCCCGTCCAAGAGACCCAGTACTTC
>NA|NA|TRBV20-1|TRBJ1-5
CSVPRARGGSNQPQHF
TGCAGTGTTCCCCGGGCCAGGGGTGGTAGCAATCAGCCCCAGCATTTT